This T cell receptor beta chain was identified during a study of cytomegalovirus exposure and HLA in healthy donors. The study, taken as a whole, reports: Across all donors, roughly uniform sequencing depth was an assumption of the presence/absence analyses. A classifier reportedly called cytomegalovirus status with high sensitivity and specificity.

In regard to this clone: What it binds is unknown.

It was with 60 Vbeta and 13 Jbeta primers that the PCR ran. Clones were read by immunoSEQ multiplex PCR, and TCRdb kept only the in-frame ones, dropping some. The sample yields about 67,000 clones, 80% to 90% seen once. Whereas donors were nominally healthy upon sampling, unrecorded immune exposures were probable. CDR1 is SQVTM and CDR2 is ANQGSEA in the germline V gene. The CDR3 totals 11 residues. The chain employs TRBV29-1 and TRBJ1-2, with 7 nucleotides matching TRBD1. Sample: PBMCs. This receptor was obtained from a woman in her thirties in good health and CMV-seropositive. CDR3 nucleotides: TGCACCTCGACAGGGAACTATGGCTACACCTTC. Residues: CTSTGNYGYTF.